The TCR beta chain described here comes from a study of monozygotic twins with inflammatory bowel disease. Whole-study findings and limits: Relative clonotype sharing with others was diminished in IBD patients versus healthy twins, particularly with disease activity. Differences in immunosuppressive treatment may have been a source of added variability in patient repertoires.

The unique tags termed UMIs, each holding a 6-nucleotide sample barcode, were added by means of template switching. TCRdb re-called the 5' RACE reads; one entry per CDR3 protein, DNA not given. The data include about 300,000 distinct CDR3 sequences; the top ten clones carry approximately 5.9%. With respect to this clonotype: What it binds is unknown.

The sample comprised blood. This clonotype was sampled from a human donor with ulcerative colitis or Crohn's disease, or a healthy co-twin of an affected twin (not recorded which).

CDR3 region: CASSAGTLVEQYF. The chain recombines TRBV5-1 with TRBJ2-7; TCRdb's D call of TRBD1 is untestable without DNA. Germline V gives CDR1 SGHRS, CDR2 YFSETQ. This CDR3 spans 13 amino acids.